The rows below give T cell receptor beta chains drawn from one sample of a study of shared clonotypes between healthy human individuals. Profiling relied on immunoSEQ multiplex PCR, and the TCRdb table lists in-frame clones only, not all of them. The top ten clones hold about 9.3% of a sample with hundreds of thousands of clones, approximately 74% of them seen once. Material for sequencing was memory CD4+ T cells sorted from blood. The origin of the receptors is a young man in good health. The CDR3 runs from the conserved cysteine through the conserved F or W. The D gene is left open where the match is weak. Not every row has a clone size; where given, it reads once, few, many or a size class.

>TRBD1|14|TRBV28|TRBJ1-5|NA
TGTGCCAGCAGCCGACAGGGGACGGGTCAGCCCCAGCATTTT
CASSRQGTGQPQHF
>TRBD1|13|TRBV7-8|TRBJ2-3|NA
TGTGCCAGCAGCTTAGCTTTGGGGACAGGGTGGTATTTT
CASSLALGTGWYF
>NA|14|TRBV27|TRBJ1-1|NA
TGTGCCAGCAGGAGGACCCAGCCGAACACTGAAGCTTTCTTT
CASRRTQPNTEAFF
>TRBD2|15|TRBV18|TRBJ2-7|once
TGTGCCAGCTCACCTCCTAGCGGGAGGATTTACGAGCAGTACTTC
CASSPPSGRIYEQYF
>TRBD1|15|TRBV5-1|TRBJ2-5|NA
TGCGCCAGCAGCGGAGAGGGACAGGGGACGGAGACCCAGTACTTC
CASSGEGQGTETQYF
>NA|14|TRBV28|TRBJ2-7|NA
TGTGCCAGCCGGTTTCAGGCAGGCTTAGACGAGCAGTACTTC
CASRFQAGLDEQYF
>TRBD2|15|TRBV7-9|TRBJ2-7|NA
TGTGCCAGCAGCTTAGTATTAGCGGGATTCAACGAGCAGTACTTC
CASSLVLAGFNEQYF
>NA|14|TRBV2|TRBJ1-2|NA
TGTGCCAGCCGAAGGGCAGGGAACGCCTATGGCTACACCTTC
CASRRAGNAYGYTF
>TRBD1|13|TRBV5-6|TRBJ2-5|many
TGTGCCAGCAGAATGACAGGGCGGGAGACCCAGTACTTC
CASRMTGRETQYF
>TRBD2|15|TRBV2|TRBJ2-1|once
TGTGCCAGCTGCTTGACTAGCGGGAGATCCAATGAGCAGTTCTTC
CASCLTSGRSNEQFF
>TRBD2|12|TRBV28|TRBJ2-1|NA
TGTGCCAGCAGTTTAGGTAGCGGGAGGCAGTTCTTC
CASSLGSGRQFF
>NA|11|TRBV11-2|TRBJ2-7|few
TGTGCCAGCAGCTGGTCCTACGAGCAGTACTTC
CASSWSYEQYF
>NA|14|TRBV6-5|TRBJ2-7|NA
TGTGCCAGCAGTTACTCAGGATATTTCTACGAGCAGTACTTC
CASSYSGYFYEQYF
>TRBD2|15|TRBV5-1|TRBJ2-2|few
TGCGCCAGCAGCCCGGGACTAGCGGGAGCCGGGGAGCTGTTTTTT
CASSPGLAGAGELFF
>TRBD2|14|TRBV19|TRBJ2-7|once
TGTGCCAGTAGTGCTAGCGGGAGCATCTACGAGCAGTACTTC
CASSASGSIYEQYF
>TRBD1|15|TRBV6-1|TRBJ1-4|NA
TGTGCCAGCAGCCGTGACAGGGCCGCCGGTGAAAAACTGTTTTTT
CASSRDRAAGEKLFF
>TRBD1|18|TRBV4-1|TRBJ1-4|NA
TGCGCCAGCAGCCAAGGCGGCAGAGGGGGCAGCCGTTCGGAAAAACTGTTTTTT
CASSQGGRGGSRSEKLFF
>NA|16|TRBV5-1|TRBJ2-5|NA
TGCGCCAGCAGCTTGGCAAAAACAGGGAGAAGAGAGACCCAGTACTTC
CASSLAKTGRRETQYF
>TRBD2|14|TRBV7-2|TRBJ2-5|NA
TGTGCCAGCAAGAAAGCGGGGGCCAAAGAGACCCAGTACTTC
CASKKAGAKETQYF
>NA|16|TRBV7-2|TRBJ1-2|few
TGTGCCAGCAGTCAGAGGGGTGGCAGGTTCAGCTATGGCTACACCTTC
CASSQRGGRFSYGYTF
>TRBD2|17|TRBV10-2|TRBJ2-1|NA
TGCGCCAGCAGTGAGTTTTCTAGCGGAGCCGCTTACAATGAGCAGTTCTTC
CASSEFSSGAAYNEQFF
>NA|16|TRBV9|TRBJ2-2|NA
TGTGCCAGCAGCGTTTTTCTCGGGGCGAACACCGGGGAGCTGTTTTTT
CASSVFLGANTGELFF
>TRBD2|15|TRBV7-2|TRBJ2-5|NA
TGTGCCAGCAAGATAGCGGGAGGGCCCCAAGAGACCCAGTACTTC
CASKIAGGPQETQYF
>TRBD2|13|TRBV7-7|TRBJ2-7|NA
TGTGCTAGCAGCTCTAGCGGGAGAACCGAGCAGTACTTC
CASSSSGRTEQYF